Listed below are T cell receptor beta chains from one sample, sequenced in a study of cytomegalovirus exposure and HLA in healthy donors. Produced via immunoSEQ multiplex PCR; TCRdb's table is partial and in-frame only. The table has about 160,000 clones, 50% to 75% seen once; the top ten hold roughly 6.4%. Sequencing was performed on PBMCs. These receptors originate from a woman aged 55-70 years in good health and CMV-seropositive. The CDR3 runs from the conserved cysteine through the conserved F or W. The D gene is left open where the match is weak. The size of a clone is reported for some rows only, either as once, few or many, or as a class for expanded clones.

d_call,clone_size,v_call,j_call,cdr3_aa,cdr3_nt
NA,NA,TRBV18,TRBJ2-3,CASSRYQGKSDTQYF,TGTGCCAGCTCACGTTATCAGGGTAAATCAGATACGCAGTATTTT
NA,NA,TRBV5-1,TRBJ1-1,CASSLGTTEAFF,TGCGCCAGCAGCCTAGGTACCACTGAAGCTTTCTTT
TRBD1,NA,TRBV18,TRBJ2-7,CASSLNTGGGYEQYF,TGTGCCAGCTCACTAAACACAGGGGGCGGATACGAGCAGTACTTC
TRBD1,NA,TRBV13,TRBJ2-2,CASSYHWDRGDTGELFF,TGTGCCAGCAGCTACCACTGGGACAGGGGGGACACCGGGGAGCTGTTTTTT
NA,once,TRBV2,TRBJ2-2,CASSEGRGLAELFF,TGTGCCAGCAGTGAGGGTCGTGGATTAGCGGAGCTGTTTTTT
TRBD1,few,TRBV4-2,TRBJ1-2,CASSQTGEVYGYTF,TGTGCCAGCAGCCAGACAGGGGAGGTATATGGCTACACCTTC
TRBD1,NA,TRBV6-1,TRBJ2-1,CASSAQGLYNEQFF,TGTGCCAGCAGTGCACAGGGGTTGTACAATGAGCAGTTCTTC
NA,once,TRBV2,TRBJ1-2,CASSVQGTDGYTF,TGTGCCAGCAGTGTTCAGGGGACCGATGGCTACACCTTC
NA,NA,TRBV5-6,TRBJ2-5,CASSLAIQETQYF,TGTGCCAGCAGCTTGGCCATTCAAGAGACCCAGTACTTC
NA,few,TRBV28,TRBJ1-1,CASKRRGNTEAFF,TGTGCCAGCAAAAGGAGGGGGAACACTGAAGCTTTCTTT
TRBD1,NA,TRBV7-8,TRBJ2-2,CASSPRQGHTGELFF,TGTGCCAGCAGCCCGAGACAGGGCCACACCGGGGAGCTGTTTTTT
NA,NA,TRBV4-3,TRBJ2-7,CASSLGGAQYF,TGCGCCAGCAGCCTTGGAGGGGCCCAGTACTTC
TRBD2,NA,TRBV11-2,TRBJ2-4,CASSLVGGSAKNIQYF,TGTGCCAGCAGCTTAGTGGGGGGGAGCGCCAAAAACATTCAGTACTTC
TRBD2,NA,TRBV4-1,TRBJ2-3,CASSQGSAGGTDTQYF,TGCGCCAGCAGCCAAGGGTCTGCGGGAGGGACAGATACGCAGTATTTT
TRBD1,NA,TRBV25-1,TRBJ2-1,CASSEYLGQEVNEQFF,TGTGCCAGCAGTGAATATTTGGGACAGGAGGTCAATGAGCAGTTCTTC
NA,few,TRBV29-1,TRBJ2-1,CSVEDTLGHNEQFF,TGCAGCGTTGAAGATACACTAGGGCACAATGAGCAGTTCTTC
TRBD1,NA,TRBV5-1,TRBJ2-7,CASSPGQGPYEQYF,TGCGCCAGCAGCCCGGGACAGGGGCCCTACGAGCAGTACTTC
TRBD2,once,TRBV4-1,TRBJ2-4,CASSPARTSVLDIQYF,TGCGCCAGCAGCCCCGCGCGGACTAGCGTTTTGGACATTCAGTACTTC
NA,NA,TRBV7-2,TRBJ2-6,CASSFGHYGANVLTF,TGTGCCAGCAGCTTCGGACATTATGGGGCCAACGTCCTGACTTTC
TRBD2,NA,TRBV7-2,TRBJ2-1,CASSPPGLAGINEQFF,TGTGCCAGCAGCCCCCCGGGACTAGCGGGAATTAATGAGCAGTTCTTC
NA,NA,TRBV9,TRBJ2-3,CASSPRLEGTDTQYF,TGTGCCAGCAGCCCCCGGTTGGAGGGCACAGATACGCAGTATTTT
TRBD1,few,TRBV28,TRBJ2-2,CASTGQVNTGELFF,TGTGCCAGCACAGGACAGGTGAACACCGGGGAGCTGTTTTTT
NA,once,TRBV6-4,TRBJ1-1,CASSPTGMNTEAFF,TGTGCCAGCAGCCCGACAGGCATGAACACTGAAGCTTTCTTT
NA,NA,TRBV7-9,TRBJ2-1,CASSPSSSSSTRQFF,TGTGCCAGCAGCCCCTCCTCCTCCTCTAGCACCCGTCAGTTCTTC
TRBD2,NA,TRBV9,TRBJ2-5,CASSGTSGRGQETQYF,TGTGCCAGCAGCGGGACTAGCGGGAGGGGACAAGAGACCCAGTACTTC
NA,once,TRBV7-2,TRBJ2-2,CASSWQGAVTGELFF,TGTGCCAGCAGCTGGCAGGGCGCGGTCACCGGGGAGCTGTTTTTT
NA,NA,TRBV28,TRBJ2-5,CASSLRQAQETQYF,TGTGCCAGCAGTTTAAGACAGGCGCAAGAGACCCAGTACTTC
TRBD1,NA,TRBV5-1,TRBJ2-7,CASSRNPPGTGGYEQYF,TGCGCCAGCAGCAGAAACCCTCCCGGGACAGGGGGTTACGAGCAGTACTTC
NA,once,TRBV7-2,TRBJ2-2,CASTPRVGTGELFF,TGTGCCAGCACCCCCAGGGTGGGCACCGGGGAGCTGTTTTTT
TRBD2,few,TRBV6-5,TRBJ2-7,CASSYGAGGTYEQYF,TGTGCCAGCAGTTACGGAGCGGGAGGGACCTACGAGCAGTACTTC
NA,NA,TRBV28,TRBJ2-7,CASSSGLAGREQYF,TGTGCCAGCAGTTCAGGGCTCGCGGGAAGGGAGCAGTACTTC
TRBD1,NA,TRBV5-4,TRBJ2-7,CASSLPGQGMEQYF,TGTGCCAGCAGCTTACCGGGACAGGGTATGGAGCAGTACTTC
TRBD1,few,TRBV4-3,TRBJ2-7,CASSQRTGGWYEQYF,TGCGCCAGCAGCCAAAGGACAGGGGGTTGGTACGAGCAGTACTTC
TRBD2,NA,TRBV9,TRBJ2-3,CASSVGASGGDTQYF,TGTGCCAGCAGCGTAGGGGCTAGCGGGGGAGATACGCAGTATTTT
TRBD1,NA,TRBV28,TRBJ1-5,CASSKTGVRNQPQHF,TGTGCCAGCAGCAAGACAGGGGTGCGCAATCAGCCCCAGCATTTT
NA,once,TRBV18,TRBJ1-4,CASSPGPEVEKLFF,TGTGCCAGCTCACCAGGACCGGAGGTTGAAAAACTGTTTTTT
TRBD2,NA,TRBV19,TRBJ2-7,CASSILPGGPYEQYF,TGTGCCAGTAGTATATTACCGGGAGGGCCCTACGAGCAGTACTTC
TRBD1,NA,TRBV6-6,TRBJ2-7,CASTHGQGTREQYF,TGTGCCAGCACCCATGGACAGGGGACGAGGGAGCAGTACTTC
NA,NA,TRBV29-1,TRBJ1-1,CSVEVQEGVNTEAFF,TGCAGCGTTGAAGTACAGGAGGGAGTGAACACTGAAGCTTTCTTT
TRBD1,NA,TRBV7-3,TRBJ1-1,CASSQTGGTEAFF,TGTGCCAGCAGCCAAACAGGGGGAACTGAAGCTTTCTTT
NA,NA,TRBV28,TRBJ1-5,CASVRDSNQPQHF,TGTGCCAGCGTCAGGGATAGCAATCAGCCCCAGCATTTT
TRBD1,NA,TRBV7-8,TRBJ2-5,CASSLGQGVGETQYF,TGTGCCAGCAGCTTAGGACAGGGGGTCGGGGAGACCCAGTACTTC
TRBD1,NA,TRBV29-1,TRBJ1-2,CSVTTGATNYGYTF,TGCAGCGTTACGACAGGGGCCACTAACTATGGCTACACCTTC
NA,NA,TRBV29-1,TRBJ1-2,CSVVGGGFYGYTF,TGCAGCGTTGTCGGGGGTGGCTTCTATGGCTACACCTTC
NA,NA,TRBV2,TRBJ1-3,CASSDQGGGNTIYF,TGTGCCAGCAGTGACCAGGGTGGCGGAAACACCATATATTTT
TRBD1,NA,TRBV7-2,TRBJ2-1,CASSLYRDRGDEQFF,TGTGCCAGCAGCTTATACCGGGACAGGGGTGATGAGCAGTTCTTC
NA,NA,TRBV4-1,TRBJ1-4,CASSQEGAGVGEKLFF,TGCGCCAGCAGCCAAGAAGGGGCAGGGGTGGGTGAAAAACTGTTTTTT
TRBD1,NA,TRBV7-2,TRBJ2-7,CASSPGTGVSYEQYF,TGTGCCAGCAGCCCCGGGACAGGGGTCTCCTACGAGCAGTACTTC
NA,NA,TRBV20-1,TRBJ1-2,CSASGGSYTF,TGCAGTGCCAGTGGCGGGAGCTACACCTTC
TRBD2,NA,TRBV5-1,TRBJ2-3,CASSFSGLAGGPTDTQYF,TGCGCCAGCAGCTTTTCGGGACTAGCGGGAGGGCCCACAGATACGCAGTATTTT
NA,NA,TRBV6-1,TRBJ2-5,CASSESPDSLREQYF,TGTGCCAGCAGTGAAAGTCCGGACAGCCTGCGGGAGCAGTACTTC
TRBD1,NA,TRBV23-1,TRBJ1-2,CASSPPSTGRGGYTF,TGCGCCAGCAGCCCACCTTCGACAGGGCGGGGTGGCTACACCTTC
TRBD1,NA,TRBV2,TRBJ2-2,CASSGGQGRLTGELFF,TGTGCCAGCAGTGGCGGACAGGGGAGGTTAACCGGGGAGCTGTTTTTT
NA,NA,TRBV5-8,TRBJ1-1,CASSPDTEAFF,TGTGCCAGCAGTCCGGACACTGAAGCTTTCTTT
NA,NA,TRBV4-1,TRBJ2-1,CASSQEGGGPAYNEQFF,TGCGCCAGCAGCCAAGAAGGTGGCGGGCCGGCCTACAATGAGCAGTTCTTC
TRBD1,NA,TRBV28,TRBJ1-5,CASSKTQGDGNQPQHF,TGTGCCAGCAGTAAAACGCAGGGGGATGGCAATCAGCCCCAGCATTTT
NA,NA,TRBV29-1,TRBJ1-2,CSVEWARVYGYTF,TGCAGCGTTGAGTGGGCTCGCGTCTATGGCTACACCTTC